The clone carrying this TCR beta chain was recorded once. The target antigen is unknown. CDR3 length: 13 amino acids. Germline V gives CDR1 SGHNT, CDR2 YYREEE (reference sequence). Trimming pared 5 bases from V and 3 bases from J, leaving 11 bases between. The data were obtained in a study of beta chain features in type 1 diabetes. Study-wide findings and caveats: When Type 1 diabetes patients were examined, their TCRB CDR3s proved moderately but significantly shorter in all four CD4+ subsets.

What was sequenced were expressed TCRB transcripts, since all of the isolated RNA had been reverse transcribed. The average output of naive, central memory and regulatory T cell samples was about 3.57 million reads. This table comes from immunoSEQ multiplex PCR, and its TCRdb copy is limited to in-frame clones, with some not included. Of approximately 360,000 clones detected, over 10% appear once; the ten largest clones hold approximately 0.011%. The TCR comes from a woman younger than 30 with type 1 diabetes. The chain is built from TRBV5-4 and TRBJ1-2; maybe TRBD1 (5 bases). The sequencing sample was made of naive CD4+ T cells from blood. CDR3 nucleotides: TGTGCCAGCAGTCCGGACACCTACTATGGCTACACCTTC. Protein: CASSPDTYYGYTF.